This T cell receptor (beta chain) was captured in a study of CD8+ T cells in alopecia areata listed by TCRdb under 2018. The study in broad terms: Treated patients were enrolled in an open-label pilot trial of oral tofacitinib at 5 to 10 mg twice daily for moderate-to-severe alopecia areata. Patients stayed on tofacitinib for 6 to 18 months and then had 6 months of follow-up off drug so that delayed response and recurrence could be assessed. To study T cell clonal expansion in alopecia areata, the researchers applied high-throughput TCRbeta sequencing to both the C3H/HeJ mouse model and human patients. Scalp tissue and sorted CD4+ and CD8+ peripheral blood T cells from patchy and totalis/universalis alopecia areata patients and from healthy controls were covered by human TCRbeta sequencing. Tofacitinib-treated patients had biopsies at baseline and at 4 and 24 weeks of treatment, with a later scalp biopsy in several patients. Scalp clonality was compared among normal scalp (n=4), patchy alopecia areata scalp (n=8), and alopecia totalis/universalis scalp (n=8). RNA was extracted with the PAXgene miRNA kit for fixed scalp, the miRNeasy kit for PBMCs, and the RNeasy kit for mouse skin. immunoSEQ multiplex PCR using 35 Vbeta forward primers and 13 Jbeta reverse primers was used to amplify TCRbeta CDR3 regions. Overall study results and their limits: Higher clonality and more expanded CD8+ clones were observed in lesional scalp than in normal scalp, particularly in alopecia totalis/universalis, a finding suggestive of antigenic drive. Compared with mice, TCR sequences shared between patients were less clear, possibly partly because of HLA diversity across the patient population. Resident alphabeta T cells in normal human skin are also sequenced, complicating scalp TCR repertoire analysis, unlike mouse skin dominated by gammadelta T cells.

Library method: the immunoSEQ multiplex PCR assay. RNA was extracted from all samples and reverse transcribed into cDNA, which served as template for TCR sequencing. SuperScript III was used to make first-strand cDNA, primed with a 2:1 mix of oligo-dT and random hexamers. A synthetic immune receptor repertoire was used to measure amplification bias, and any remaining bias was corrected computationally. As for how the authors treated the data: Raw reads were preprocessed to remove errors, and CDR3 was defined by IMGT conventions from the conserved cysteine to phenylalanine. To get clonality, Shannon entropy was normalized by log2 of the number of productive unique TCRs and the result was subtracted from 1. Scalp TCRbeta sequences were cross-referenced with sorted blood CD4 and CD8 repertoires so that the CD4 or CD8 identity of scalp clones could be inferred. TCRdb's version of the immuneACCESS table is confined to in-frame rearrangements and falls short of the full clone set. An unresolved V gene accounts for under half of the shortfall where checked; the remainder is of unknown origin. That table is the source of V, J and clone size, and D and trimming were worked out from the DNA. The sample yields under 250,000 clones; about 60% were counted once. Over 0.4% of the sample is held by the ten biggest clonotypes.

The sample's time point label, decoded: baseline before oral tofacitinib. From alopecia areata patients, peripheral blood was collected along with lesional scalp punch biopsies. PBMCs were isolated by density centrifugation and stained for CD3, CD4 and CD8, after which CD4+ and CD8+ T cells were sorted on a FACSAria. About this clone: Its specific antigen is unknown. There are no base qualities to consult, and no much larger clone falls within one base.

This sequence was found in a human donor with alopecia areata. Sequenced here: CD4+ T cells sorted from blood, sampled at week 0.

CDR3 reads: CASSLKQGVETQYF. At the DNA level, the sequence is TGCGCCAGCAGCTTGAAACAGGGTGTAGAGACCCAGTACTTC. In this chain, TRBV5-1 is recombined with TRBJ2-5; a weak D assignment points to TRBD1 (6 bases agree). Taken from cysteine to phenylalanine, the CDR3 has 14 residues. This entry keeps only the CDR3 DNA: 42 bases, framed from base 1. As encoded in the germline V gene, CDR1 is SGHRS while CDR2 is YFSETQ. The V and J ends are trimmed by 1 base and 4 bases, leaving 11 bases between them.